This T cell receptor beta chain came from a study of PD-1 blockade in classical Hodgkin lymphoma. Study observations and caveats: Relapsed/refractory patients reportedly had the lowest baseline TCR diversity, below newly diagnosed patients, who were below healthy donors. Excluded were patients who started nivolumab under 1 year after ASCT, a group that had lower diversity. Diversity in CD4+ TCRs, unlike that measured in CD8+ TCRs, had risen significantly by C4D1.

Between the trimmed V and J ends, which lost 2 bases and 5 bases, there was a span of 10 bases. The CDR3 contains 13 residues. Looked up from germline, CDR1 is SGHNT and CDR2 is YYREEE (reference sequence). TCRdb keeps only in-frame clones here, not all; method: immunoSEQ multiplex PCR. The sample consists of around 25,000 clones, around 85% of them appearing once. Time point noted: cycle 4 day 1 (C4D1), after 6 weeks of nivolumab. Exposure to brentuximab vedotin varied, and each patient had relapsed following autologous stem cell transplantation. Isolation of CD4+ T cells from thawed PBMCs was performed by magnetic negative selection. Points on this clone: Its cognate antigen is unknown.

The material sequenced was CD4+ T cells from blood, taken before the fourth cycle of nivolumab. The rearrangement links TRBV5-4 to TRBJ1-1, with D maybe TRBD1 (5 bases). This TCR was sampled from a human donor with classical Hodgkin lymphoma. The DNA for the CDR3 is TGTGCCAGCAGCTTTAACGGGGGAACTGAAGCTTTCTTT. Residues: CASSFNGGTEAFF.